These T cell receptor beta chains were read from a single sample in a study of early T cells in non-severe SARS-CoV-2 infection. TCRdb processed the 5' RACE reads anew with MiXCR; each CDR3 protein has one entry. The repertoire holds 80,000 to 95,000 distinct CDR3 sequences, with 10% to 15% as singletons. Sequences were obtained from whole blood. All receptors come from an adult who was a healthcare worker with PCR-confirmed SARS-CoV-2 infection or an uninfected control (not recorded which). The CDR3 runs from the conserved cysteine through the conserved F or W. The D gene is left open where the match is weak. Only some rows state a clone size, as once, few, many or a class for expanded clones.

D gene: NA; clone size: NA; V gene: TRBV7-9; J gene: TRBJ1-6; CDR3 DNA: TGTGCCAGCAGTTCAGGAGATTCACCCCTCCACTTT; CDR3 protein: CASSSGDSPLHF
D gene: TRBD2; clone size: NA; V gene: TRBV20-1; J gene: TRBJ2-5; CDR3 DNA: TGCAGTGCTAGGGCTTATAGGGGAGGGCCAGAGACCCAGTACTTC; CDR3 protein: CSARAYRGGPETQYF
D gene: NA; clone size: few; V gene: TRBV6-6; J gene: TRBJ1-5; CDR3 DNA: TGTGCCAGCAGTTACGAATCTCCCGGGCGCAATCAGCCCCACCATTTT; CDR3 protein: CASSYESPGRNQPHHF
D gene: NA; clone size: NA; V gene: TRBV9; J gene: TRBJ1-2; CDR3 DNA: TGTGCCAGCAGCGCGGGACGGGCCCTGGGTAACTATGGCTACACCTTC; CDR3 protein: CASSAGRALGNYGYTF
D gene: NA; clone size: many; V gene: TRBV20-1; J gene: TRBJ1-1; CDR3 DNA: TGCAGTGCTGCTATATGGGGGGGGAACACTGAAGCTTTCTTT; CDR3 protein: CSAAIWGGNTEAFF
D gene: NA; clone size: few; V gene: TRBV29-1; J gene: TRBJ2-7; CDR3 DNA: TGCAGCGTTGAAGGGACAGCTTCCTACGAGCAGTACTTC; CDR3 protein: CSVEGTASYEQYF
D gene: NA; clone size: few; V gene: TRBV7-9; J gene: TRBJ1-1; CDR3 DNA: TGTGCCAGCAGCTTTTTTGTTGCTGAAGTTTTCTTT; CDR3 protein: CASSFFVAEVFF
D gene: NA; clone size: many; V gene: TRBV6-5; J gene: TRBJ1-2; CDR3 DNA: TGTGCCAGCAGAACCCGTTTCAGGGAAAAAGATGGCTACACCTTC; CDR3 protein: CASRTRFREKDGYTF
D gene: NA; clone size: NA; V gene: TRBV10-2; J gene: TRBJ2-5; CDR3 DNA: TGCGCCAGCAACAGGGGGGGTCTAGAGACCCAGTACTTC; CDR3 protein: CASNRGGLETQYF
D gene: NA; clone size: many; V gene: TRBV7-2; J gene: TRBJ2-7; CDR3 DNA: TGTGCCAGCAGCTTTGGCAGCTACGAGCAGTACTTC; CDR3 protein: CASSFGSYEQYF
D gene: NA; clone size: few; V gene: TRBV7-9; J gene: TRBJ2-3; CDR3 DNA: TGTGCCAGCAGCTTAGCACGGGGGACAAGGATCACAGATACGCAGTATTTT; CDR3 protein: CASSLARGTRITDTQYF
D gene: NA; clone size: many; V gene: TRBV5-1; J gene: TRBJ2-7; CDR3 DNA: TGCGCCAGCAGCTTGGGACAGGTGGGGGACGAGCAGTACTTC; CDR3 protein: CASSLGQVGDEQYF
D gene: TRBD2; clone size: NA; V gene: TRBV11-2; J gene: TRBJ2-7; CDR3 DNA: TGTGCCAGCAGCTCACATTTTAGCGGGAGTTACGAGCAGTACTTC; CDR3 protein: CASSSHFSGSYEQYF
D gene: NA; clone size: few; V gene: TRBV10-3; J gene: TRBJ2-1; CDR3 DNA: TGTGCCATCAACGATATGAGCAATGAGCAGTTCTTC; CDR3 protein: CAINDMSNEQFF
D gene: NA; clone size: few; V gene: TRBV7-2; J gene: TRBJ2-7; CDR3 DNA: TGTGCCAGCAGCTTTGACCGGAGCTCCTACGAGCAGTACTTC; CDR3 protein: CASSFDRSSYEQYF
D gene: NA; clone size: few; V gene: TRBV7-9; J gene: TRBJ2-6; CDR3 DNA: TGTGCCAGCAGCTCGACCTCTGGGGCCAACGTCCTGACTTTC; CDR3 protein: CASSSTSGANVLTF